The sequence of this T cell receptor beta chain was determined in a study of breast tumors, draining lymph nodes, adjacent tissues. The study, taken as a whole, reports: That most tumor T cells come from lymph nodes remained unproven. Tumor repertoires ranked between lymph nodes and nontumor tissue in diversity, with V and J gene preferences.

Regarding this clonotype: Its specificity is not known.

Axillary draining lymph nodes of breast cancer patients supplied the node samples. The V and J ends lost 0 bases and 9 bases respectively, with 18 bases between them. Germline V gene data show CDR1 as GTSNPN and CDR2 as SVGIG (reference sequence). CDR3 size: 15 residues. A single record per CDR3 protein comes from TCRdb applying MiXCR to the multiplex PCR reads. The sample records some 100,000 distinct CDR3 sequences, approximately 22% being singletons. The genes are TRBV30 and TRBJ2-1; D is undetermined. The sample comprised axillary lymph node tissue. This TCR derives from a female donor with breast cancer. Some clones in this sample may be carry-over from other donors' samples. CDR3 region: CAWSVFYNGPGEQFF. The DNA for the CDR3 is TGTGCCTGGAGTGTATTTTATAACGGTCCGGGTGAGCAGTTCTTC.